Sequencing of this T cell receptor beta chain was carried out in a study of neurological immune-mediated disorders. Sorted libraries were made with approximately 920,000 CD4+ or CD8+ T cells. This clonotype was recorded at least ten times. As for the cDNA, it was generated by 5'RACE with 10-nucleotide random UMIs. From the 5' RACE reads, TCRdb called clonotypes with MiXCR, one entry per CDR3 protein. The sample lists roughly 30,000 distinct CDR3 sequences, approximately 5.3% occurring once. Per the germline V gene, CDR1 is SGHDN and CDR2 is FVKESK. The CDR3 runs to 20 residues. V lost 1 base and J 3 bases, leaving 24 bases between the germline ends.

The source of this sequence is a woman aged 50 to 60 in good health. What was sequenced was CD4+ T cells from blood. The chain has TRBV14 and TRBJ2-2; possibly TRBD1 for D (8 bases). In nucleotides, the CDR3 is TGTGCCAGCAGCCAAGCCCCCTTGTGGAACAGGGGGAGGGACACCGGGGAGCTGTTTTTT. This sequence encodes CASSQAPLWNRGRDTGELFF. Drawing the rest from reference TRBV14 and TRBJ2-2, the complete variable domain is EAGVTQFPSHSVIEKGQTVTLRCDPISGHDNLYWYRRVMGKEIKFLLHFVKESKQDESGMPNNRFLAERTGGTYSTLKVQPAELEDSGVYFCASSQAPLWNRGRDTGELFFGEGSRLTVL.